A single sample is the source of the 24 T cell receptor beta chains below, sequenced in a study of cytomegalovirus exposure and HLA in healthy donors. Researchers ran the PCR with 60 Vbeta and 13 Jbeta primers. Here immunoSEQ multiplex PCR was the method, and the copy in TCRdb shows in-frame clones only, minus some. Among 170,000 or so clones listed, approximately 80% were seen once. The sample taken for sequencing was PBMCs. Source of these receptors: a man between 18 and 35 years old in good health and CMV-seronegative.

The chain links TRBV11-2 to TRBJ1-4; 9 nucleotides line up with TRBD1. This CDR3 spans 14 amino acids. Germline V gene lookup returns CDR1 SGHAT and CDR2 FQNNGV. V shed 3 bases, J shed 8 bases, and the junction held 4 bases outside the gene matches. The chain's CDR3 is CASSLGQGEEKLFF. In nucleotides, the CDR3 is TGTGCCAGCAGCTTGGGACAGGGTGAGGAAAAACTGTTTTTT.

CDR3 sequence: CASRPDRANYNSPLHF. CDR3 nucleotide sequence: TGTGCCAGCAGACCGGACAGGGCGAACTATAATTCACCCCTCCACTTT. The chain uses TRBV7-8 and TRBJ1-6; 8 bases align to TRBD1. CDR3 length: 16 amino acids. V trimming: 6 bases; J trimming: 3 bases; junction bases outside the gene matches: 7. CDR1 and CDR2 from the germline V gene are SGHVS and FQNEAQ.

The chain uses TRBV10-3 and TRBJ2-7; TRBD2 agrees at 8 bases. The CDR3 has 13 residues. From germline, CDR1 is ENHRY and CDR2 SYGVKD. The V segment lost 6 bases and the J segment 1 base; nucleotides outside the gene matches: 2. DNA of the CDR3: TGTGCCATCAGACTAGCGGAGTCCTACGAGCAGTACTTC. This gives the protein CAIRLAESYEQYF.

This clone was recorded a few times. V usage is TRBV7-3 and J usage is TRBJ2-7; 7 bases are shared with TRBD1. V lost 9 bases, J lost 6 bases, and 11 bases stayed unmatched. In germline, CDR1 is SGHTA, CDR2 FQGTGA. CDR3 length: 13 amino acids. CDR3 coding DNA: TGTGCCAGTTCGGCCACAGGGGAGTCCGAGCAGTACTTC. It codes for CASSATGESEQYF.

This clone was counted a single time. At one end the junction does not follow the germline gene, possibly because of a read error. The V and J genes are TRBV7-7 and TRBJ2-2; 8 bases agree with TRBD2. This CDR3 comprises 15 residues. Germline CDR1 SSHAT, CDR2 FNYEAQ (reference sequence). The CDR3 DNA follows: TGTGCTAGCAGCCCCAGCGGGGGCGGGACCGGGGAGCTGTTTTTT. Encoded protein: CASSPSGGGTGELFF.

The chain has TRBV4-1 and TRBJ2-2, with D perhaps TRBD2 (6 bases). This CDR3 is 18 amino acids long. CDR1 is MGHRA and CDR2 is YSYEKL in the germline V gene. Trimming took 1 base from V and 0 from J, leaving 15 bases between them. In DNA, the CDR3 is TGCGCCAGCAGCCAAGCGGGACTTTCGGCCGCGAACACCGGGGAGCTGTTTTTT. This codes for CASSQAGLSAANTGELFF.

This rearrangement joins TRBV9 to TRBJ2-7; 7 bases line up with TRBD1. Germline V gene lookup returns CDR1 SGDLS and CDR2 YYNGEE. The CDR3 sequence is 14 residues long. After removal of 3 bases from V and 0 bases from J, the junction contained 3 bases not matched to a gene. The CDR3 DNA sequence: TGTGCCAGCAGCGAATCAGGGGGCTCCTACGAGCAGTACTTC. It specifies CASSESGGSYEQYF.

The sample holds one count of this clone. The chain links TRBV27 to TRBJ2-4; TRBD1 matches 10 bases. The V gene end was trimmed by 6 bases and the J gene end by 0 bases; junction bases not matched to a gene: 5. From germline, CDR1 is MNHEY and CDR2 SMNVEV (reference sequence). The CDR3 extends over 16 amino acids. The CDR3 DNA follows: TGTGCCAGCAGCTACGGGACAGGGGTAGCCAAAAACATTCAGTACTTC. This gives the protein CASSYGTGVAKNIQYF.

The J gene is TRBJ2-5, the V gene TRBV5-4, with D unclear. In germline, CDR1 is SGHNT, CDR2 YYREEE (reference sequence). Trimming pared 2 bases from V and 0 bases from J, leaving 11 bases between. The CDR3 is 15 residues long. The CDR3 DNA reads TGTGCCAGCAGCTTAAAAAGAGGTTACCAAGAGACCCAGTACTTC. Amino acids: CASSLKRGYQETQYF.

The genes are TRBV25-1 and TRBJ2-3; no clear D. Germline CDR1 and CDR2: MGHDK and SYGVNS. V was cut by 9 bases and J by 2 bases, with 12 bases left in between. The length of the CDR3 is 13 residues. DNA for the CDR3: TGTGCCAGGGCAACAGAGAACACAGATACGCAGTATTTT. Protein product: CARATENTDTQYF.

V is TRBV7-8 and J is TRBJ1-3; D is possibly TRBD1 (5 bases). V was cut by 0 bases and J by 0 bases, with 9 bases left in between. The CDR3 contains 16 residues. Germline CDR1 reads SGHVS; CDR2 reads FQNEAQ. This CDR3 is CASSLAGGVSGNTIYF. The CDR3 coding sequence is TGTGCCAGCAGCTTAGCGGGAGGGGTCTCTGGAAACACCATATATTTT.

The chain is built from TRBV18 and TRBJ1-4; no definite D call. The CDR3 length is 13 residues. Germline CDR1 and CDR2: KGHSH and LQKENI. Trimming cost V 6 bases and J 8 bases, with 13 bases left between them. The CDR3 DNA is TGTGCCAGCTCCCCCCAGGATACGGAAAAACTGTTTTTT. Encoded protein: CASSPQDTEKLFF.

The rearrangement links TRBV19 to TRBJ1-1; D is ambiguous. This CDR3 region has 14 residues. The V and J ends lost 4 bases and 4 bases respectively, with 13 bases between them. The germline V gene has CDR1 LNHDA and CDR2 SQIVND (reference sequence). The CDR3 DNA reads as TGTGCCAGTAGTAATGTCGGAGATCTCACTGAAGCTTTCTTT. Translation gives CASSNVGDLTEAFF.

The V gene is TRBV6-6, the J gene TRBJ2-1, with 11 bases fitting TRBD2. This CDR3 comprises 15 residues. V lost 4 bases and J lost 4; bases outside the gene matches: 3. Germline V gene lookup returns CDR1 MNHNY and CDR2 SVGAGI (reference sequence). In nucleotides, the CDR3 is TGTGCCAGCAGTTCCCGACTAGCGGGATACAATGAGCAGTTCTTC. Translated: CASSSRLAGYNEQFF.

V gene TRBV14 combines with J gene TRBJ2-7; D possibly corresponds to TRBD2 (6 bases). The CDR3 has 14 amino acids. The germline V gene has CDR1 SGHDN and CDR2 FVKESK. Trimming pared 5 bases from V and 3 bases from J, leaving 14 bases between. DNA for the CDR3: TGTGCCAGCAGCGAGGGACTCTCACGCTACGAGCAGTACTTC. Translating it yields CASSEGLSRYEQYF.

This clone has more than one count but fewer than ten. The chain has TRBV4-1 and TRBJ1-5, with TRBD1 matching over 9 bases. Trimming cost V 3 bases and J 3 bases; bases outside gene matches: 3. The CDR3 is made up of 15 amino acids. CDR1 MGHRA and CDR2 YSYEKL come from the germline V gene. The CDR3 here is CASSQGQGANQPQHF. The CDR3 nucleotides read TGCGCCAGCAGCCAGGGACAGGGCGCCAATCAGCCCCAGCATTTT.

V and J are TRBV6-5 and TRBJ2-3, with no clear D. This CDR3 contains 14 residues. Per germline, CDR1 MNHEY and CDR2 SVGAGI. V was shortened by 2 bases and J by 1 base, with 7 bases between the two germline ends. CDR3 coding DNA: TGTGCCAGCAGTTACGTGGCGGGCACAGATACGCAGTATTTT. This codes for CASSYVAGTDTQYF.

The CDR3: CAWKWPGQGAAEAFF. The CDR3 nucleotides are TGTGCCTGGAAATGGCCGGGACAGGGGGCTGCTGAAGCTTTCTTT. The rearrangement uses TRBV30 and TRBJ1-1; 12 bases match TRBD1. J gave up 6 bases and V 4 bases, and 9 bases lay outside the gene matches. The CDR3 totals 15 residues. CDR1 and CDR2 (germline): GTSNPN, SVGIG (reference sequence).

The chain employs TRBV6-1 and TRBJ2-5; D is ambiguous. Trimming left V 2 bases short and J 4 bases short, with 8 bases between. The CDR3 length is 13 residues. Germline-derived CDR1 and CDR2 are MNHNS and SASEGT. CDR3 sequence reads: CASSEFERETQYF. CDR3 coding DNA: TGTGCCAGCAGTGAATTTGAGAGAGAGACCCAGTACTTC.

The chain is built from TRBV11-2 and TRBJ2-3; a weak D match, TRBD2 (5 bases). The CDR3 covers 13 residues. Per the germline V gene, CDR1 is SGHAT and CDR2 is FQNNGV. Between the trimmed V and J ends, which lost 4 bases and 3 bases, there was a span of 8 bases. Here the CDR3 reads CASSSRGTDTQYF. The CDR3, as DNA: TGTGCCAGCAGCTCCCGGGGAACAGATACGCAGTATTTT.

The chain uses TRBV2 and TRBJ1-5, with D possibly matching TRBD1 (5 bases). Germline V lookup: CDR1 SNHLY, CDR2 FYNNEI. V was cut by 2 bases and J by 7 bases, with 15 bases left in between. CDR3 length equals 15 residues. The CDR3 DNA is TGTGCCAGCAGTGAACACCCCCAGGGCAGGCAGCCCCAGCATTTT. Its protein product is CASSEHPQGRQPQHF.

This clone was counted a few times. The chain recombines TRBV6-5 with TRBJ2-4, with TRBD1 matching 8 bases. The CDR3 length is 13 residues. V trimming: 5 bases; J trimming: 7 bases; junction bases outside the gene matches: 4. Per germline, CDR1 MNHEY and CDR2 SVGAGI. The CDR3 reads CASSRGQGNIQYF. CDR3 nucleotide sequence: TGTGCCAGCAGTCGAGGACAGGGCAACATTCAGTACTTC.

The chain combines TRBV19 with TRBJ2-6, with 10 bases matching TRBD1. Trimming at V came to 6 bases and at J to 0 bases, leaving 14 bases not matched to a gene. This CDR3 spans 20 amino acids. CDR1 is LNHDA and CDR2 is SQIVND in the germline V gene (reference sequence). CDR3 in amino acids: CASSPIFPGQGSSGANVLTF. In nucleotides, the CDR3 is TGTGCCAGTAGCCCTATATTCCCGGGACAGGGGAGCTCTGGGGCCAACGTCCTGACTTTC.

The chain uses TRBV18 and TRBJ2-7; 9 bases agree with TRBD2. CDR3 size: 17 residues. V was clipped by 2 bases and J by 2 bases; unmatched bases: 10. CDR1 is KGHSH and CDR2 is LQKENI in the germline V gene. In DNA, the CDR3 is TGTGCCAGCTCACCATCAGACCTAGCGGGGAACACCTACGAGCAGTACTTC. Translated, it gives CASSPSDLAGNTYEQYF.